The 22 T cell receptor beta chains given below trace back to one sample, sequenced in a study of control samples from healthy donors and cancer patients. TCRdb's table, derived via immunoSEQ multiplex PCR, lists solely in-frame clones and lacks some. The sample lists around 85,000 clones; roughly 93% were seen once. What was sequenced was blood. Receptors originate from a woman under 30 in good health.

The chain carries TRBV6-1 and TRBJ2-7; 8 bases agree with TRBD1. The CDR3 totals 16 residues. Germline CDR1 MNHNS, CDR2 SASEGT. Trimming removed 4 bases from V and 3 bases from J; junction bases left unmatched: 11. CDR3 nucleotide sequence: TGTGCCAGCAGTGGCCTTAGGACAGGGCCTATCTACGAGCAGTACTTC. This translates into CASSGLRTGPIYEQYF.

Of note for this clone: The junction differs from germline at one of its ends, possibly a read error. This chain uses TRBV3-1 (or the pseudogene TRBV3-2) with TRBJ2-7, with 8 bases aligning to TRBD1. Per the germline V gene, CDR1 is LGHDT and CDR2 is YNNKEL (reference sequence). The CDR3 totals 13 residues. The CDR3, as DNA: TGTGCCAGCAGCCAAGCGGATGGACAGGGTCTGCACTTC. Translating gives CASSQADGQGLHF.

The rearrangement uses TRBV2 and TRBJ2-7, with 8 bases aligning to TRBD1. Germline assignment: CDR1 SNHLY and CDR2 FYNNEI. The CDR3 runs to 14 residues. Trimming removed 8 bases from V and 2 bases from J; junction bases left unmatched: 8. The CDR3 is CASLNRDRTYEQYF. The CDR3 region has the DNA TGTGCCAGCCTTAACCGGGACAGGACCTACGAGCAGTACTTC.

The chain joins TRBV7-8 to TRBJ1-4; no clear D. V was shortened by 2 bases and J by 7 bases, with 17 bases between the two germline ends. Looked up from germline, CDR1 is SGHVS and CDR2 is FQNEAQ. This CDR3 is 16 amino acids long. The CDR3 loop is CASSLNRDLFFEKLFF. The CDR3, as DNA: TGTGCCAGCAGCTTAAACCGGGATCTATTTTTTGAAAAACTGTTTTTT.

The V call is TRBV7-3, the J call TRBJ1-5, with 8 bases matching TRBD1. Germline V gives CDR1 SGHTA, CDR2 FQGTGA. CDR3 length equals 16 residues. V shed 5 bases and J 7 bases; nucleotides not matched to a gene: 13. The CDR3 spells CASSRGQGEGGQPQHF. CDR3 nucleotides: TGTGCCAGCAGCCGAGGACAGGGTGAAGGCGGGCAGCCCCAGCATTTT.

The genes are TRBV20-1 and TRBJ1-6, with D tentatively TRBD1 (6 bases). There are 13 residues in the CDR3. Germline CDR1 and CDR2: DFQATT and SNEGSKA (reference sequence). Trimming pared 3 bases from V and 14 bases from J, leaving 17 bases between. This chain's CDR3 is CSASQQGSLSLHF. Written as DNA, the CDR3 is TGCAGTGCTAGTCAGCAGGGGAGTCTTTCCCTCCACTTT.

This clone was observed a single time. CDR3 DNA: TGCAGCGCCGAGGACAGATACTATGGCTACACCTTC. Residues: CSAEDRYYGYTF. V usage is TRBV29-1 and J usage is TRBJ1-2; the D gene is possibly TRBD1 (6 bases). V was trimmed by 7 bases and J by 3 bases, leaving 12 bases between them. Germline V gives CDR1 SQVTM, CDR2 ANQGSEA. The CDR3 has 12 residues. The full variable domain, with the rest looked up from reference TRBV29-1 and TRBJ1-2, is SAVISQKPSRDICQRGTSLTIQCQVDSQVTMMFWYRQQPGQSLTLIATANQGSEATYESGFVIDKFPISRPNLTFSTLTVSNMSPEDSSIYLCSAEDRYYGYTFGSGTRLTVV.

The count of this clone is one. The V gene is TRBV27, the J gene TRBJ2-2; D ambiguous. This CDR3 is 15 amino acids long. V gave up 2 bases and J gave up 3 bases, with 10 bases separating them. Germline V lookup: CDR1 MNHEY, CDR2 SMNVEV (reference sequence). This chain's CDR3 is CASSLTVLDTGELFF. CDR3 DNA: TGTGCCAGCAGTTTAACCGTGCTGGACACCGGGGAGCTGTTTTTT.

This chain links TRBV28 with TRBJ2-7, with unresolved D. CDR3 size: 11 residues. CDR1 and CDR2 from the germline V gene are MDHEN and SYDVKM. V dropped 5 bases and J dropped 6 bases, with 8 bases sitting between them. The CDR3 region is CASSAGGEQYF. The CDR3 DNA reads as TGTGCCAGCAGTGCCGGCGGCGAGCAGTACTTC.

The gene calls are TRBV19 and TRBJ2-3, with D unclear. This CDR3 has 15 amino acids. V was cut by 5 bases and J by 3 bases, with 15 bases left in between. The germline V gene has CDR1 LNHDA and CDR2 SQIVND (reference sequence). The CDR3 nucleotides are TGTGCCAGTAGTGTAGGAAGAAGAGTAACAGATACGCAGTATTTT. Protein: CASSVGRRVTDTQYF.

This chain links TRBV9 with TRBJ1-2, with 7 bases matching TRBD1. CDR1 is SGDLS and CDR2 is YYNGEE in the germline V gene. With V trimmed by 5 bases and J by 7 bases, 11 bases remained unmatched. The CDR3 consists of 14 residues. The DNA for the CDR3 is TGTGCCAGCAGTATCCTACAGGGGTCTCGTGGCTACACCTTC. Residues: CASSILQGSRGYTF.

The J gene is TRBJ1-2, the V gene TRBV6-5; 8 bases agree with TRBD1. The germline V gene has CDR1 MNHEY and CDR2 SVGAGI. Trimming cost V 6 bases and J 6 bases; bases outside gene matches: 3. This CDR3 is 12 amino acids long. In DNA, the CDR3 is TGTGCCAGCAGCTGGACAGGGAATGGCTACACCTTC. It codes for CASSWTGNGYTF.

The chain employs TRBV28 and TRBJ2-3, with 10 bases fitting TRBD2. Trimming removed 8 bases from V and 3 bases from J; junction bases left unmatched: 14. Germline CDR1 and CDR2: MDHEN and SYDVKM. The CDR3 totals 17 residues. CDR3 sequence (DNA): TGTGCCAGCCTAGAAGCGGGAGGGCCGGTGGGGACAGATACGCAGTATTTT. This sequence encodes CASLEAGGPVGTDTQYF.

The chain couples TRBV28 to TRBJ1-5; 7 bases are shared with TRBD1. This CDR3 has 14 amino acids. V was clipped by 6 bases and J by 7 bases; unmatched bases: 9. CDR1 is MDHEN, CDR2 SYDVKM, per germline. DNA for the CDR3: TGTGCCAGCAGACTTACAGGGGAGGGACAGCCCCAGCATTTT. It specifies CASRLTGEGQPQHF.

J is TRBJ2-7 and V is TRBV29-1; possible D gene TRBD2, 7 bases. CDR3 length: 13 residues. Germline values: CDR1 SQVTM, CDR2 ANQGSEA. With 4 bases removed from V and 2 bases from J, the gap between germline ends came to 12 bases. CDR3 in amino acids: CSVGGLAAYEQYF. The CDR3 nucleotides read TGCAGCGTTGGGGGGCTAGCGGCCTACGAGCAGTACTTC.

This clone was seen once. The chain joins TRBV3-1 (or the pseudogene TRBV3-2) to TRBJ1-1, with D tentatively TRBD1 (5 bases). The CDR3 spans 13 residues. Germline V gives CDR1 LGHDT, CDR2 YNNKEL (reference sequence). V was pared by 3 bases and J by 4 bases, with 9 bases between. CDR3 DNA: TGTGCCAGCAGCCATGGGGGTGGCACTGAAGCTTTCTTT. It codes for CASSHGGGTEAFF.

This chain connects TRBV19 to TRBJ2-7; a possible D gene is TRBD1 (7 bases). From germline, CDR1 is LNHDA and CDR2 SQIVND (reference sequence). V was clipped by 4 bases and J by 0 bases, with 19 bases between them. The CDR3 has 17 residues. The CDR3 is CASSSGTPGQSSYEQYF. DNA for the CDR3: TGTGCCAGTAGTAGCGGGACCCCGGGACAGAGCTCCTACGAGCAGTACTTC.

The genes are TRBV19 and TRBJ1-2; 7 nucleotides agree with TRBD1. The V gene's germline CDR1 is LNHDA and CDR2 SQIVND (reference sequence). The CDR3 totals 15 residues. Trimming at V came to 6 bases and at J to 1 base, leaving 8 bases not matched to a gene. Here the CDR3 reads CASRPTGLVNYGYTF. CDR3 DNA sequence: TGTGCCAGTAGGCCGACAGGGCTAGTTAACTATGGCTACACCTTC.

This clone was counted once. The J gene is TRBJ1-2, the V gene TRBV27, with D maybe TRBD1 (6 bases). Trimming removed 4 bases from V and 8 bases from J, with 14 bases in between. The CDR3 has 13 residues. In germline, CDR1 is MNHEY, CDR2 SMNVEV (reference sequence). The CDR3 loop reads CASSYRVAGGYTF. The CDR3 coding sequence is TGTGCCAGCAGTTACAGGGTTGCCGGAGGCTACACCTTC.

The chain couples TRBV9 to TRBJ2-1; D is unclear. Trimming took off 3 bases at V and 4 bases at J, with 11 bases between the two ends. The CDR3 runs to 14 residues. Germline CDR1 is SGDLS and CDR2 is YYNGEE. The CDR3 DNA is TGTGCCAGCAGCGAGGCCCCACGTTACAATGAGCAGTTCTTC. It is translated as CASSEAPRYNEQFF.

V usage is TRBV11-3 and J usage is TRBJ1-6; the D is unclear. The V gene lost 8 bases and the J gene lost 4 bases, with 9 bases spanning the gap. Germline CDR1 reads SGHNT; CDR2 reads YENEEA. The CDR3 contains 13 residues. CDR3 amino acids: CASSSGYNSPLHF. In DNA, the CDR3 is TGTGCCAGCTCGTCAGGATATAATTCACCCCTCCACTTT.

The chain employs TRBV28 and TRBJ1-5, with D unclear. The V gene's germline CDR1 is MDHEN and CDR2 SYDVKM. Trimming removed 6 bases from V and 2 bases from J, with 17 bases in between. The CDR3 has 16 residues. Here the CDR3 reads CASRHKVGGGNQPQHF. As DNA, the CDR3 is TGTGCCAGCAGACACAAAGTCGGCGGGGGCAATCAGCCCCAGCATTTT.